This TCR beta chain was sequenced in a study of PD-L1 blockade in urothelial cancer. Study-level background: Once treatment had started, blood was analyzed at 3 weeks (second dose) and again at 6 weeks. Blood gave a median around 150,000 T cells.

TCRdb keeps only in-frame clones here, not all; method: immunoSEQ multiplex PCR. The sample has tens of thousands of clones; about 82% are singletons. Trimming took 1 base from V and 7 from J; bases not matched to a gene: 8. Per germline, CDR1 SNHLY and CDR2 FYNNEI. There are 15 residues in the CDR3. Sample contribution per patient ranged from 1 to 8, covering pretreatment and on-treatment. The rearrangement joins TRBV2 to TRBJ1-2; TRBD1 agrees at 8 bases. This TCR was sampled from a man aged 45 to 65 with urothelial cancer. The sequences come from PBMCs, collected around atezolizumab (anti-PD-L1) treatment. In nucleotides, the CDR3 is TGTGCCAGCAGTGAAGGGGCAGGGGGCAGGTCTGGCTACACCTTC. Protein sequence: CASSEGAGGRSGYTF.